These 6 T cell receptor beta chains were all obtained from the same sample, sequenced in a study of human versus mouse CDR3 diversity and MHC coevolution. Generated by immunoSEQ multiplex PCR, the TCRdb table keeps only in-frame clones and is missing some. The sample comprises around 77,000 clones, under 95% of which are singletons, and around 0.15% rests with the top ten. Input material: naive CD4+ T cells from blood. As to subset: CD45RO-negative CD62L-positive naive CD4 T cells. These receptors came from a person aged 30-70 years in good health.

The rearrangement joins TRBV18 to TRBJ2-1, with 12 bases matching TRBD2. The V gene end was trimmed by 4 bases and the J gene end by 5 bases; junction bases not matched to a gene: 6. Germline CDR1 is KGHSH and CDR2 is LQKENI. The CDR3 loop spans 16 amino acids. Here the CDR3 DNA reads TGTGCCAGCTCACTCGTACTAGCGGGAGGAAACAATGAGCAGTTCTTC. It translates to CASSLVLAGGNNEQFF.

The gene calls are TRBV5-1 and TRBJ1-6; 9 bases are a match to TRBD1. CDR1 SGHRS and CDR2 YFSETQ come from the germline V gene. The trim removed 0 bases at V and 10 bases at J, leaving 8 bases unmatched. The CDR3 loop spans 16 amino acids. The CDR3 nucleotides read TGCGCCAGCAGCTTGGATCCGGACAGGGGTCGATCACCCCTCCACTTT. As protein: CASSLDPDRGRSPLHF.

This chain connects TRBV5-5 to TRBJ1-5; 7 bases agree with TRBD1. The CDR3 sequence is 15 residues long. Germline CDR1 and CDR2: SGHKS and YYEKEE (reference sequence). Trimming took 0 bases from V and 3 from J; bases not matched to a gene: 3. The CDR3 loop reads CASSLGQGSNQPQHF. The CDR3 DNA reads TGTGCCAGCAGCTTGGGACAGGGTTCCAATCAGCCCCAGCATTTT. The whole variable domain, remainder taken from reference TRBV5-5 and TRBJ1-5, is DAGVTQSPTHLIKTRGQQVTLRCSPISGHKSVSWYQQVLGQGPQFIFQYYEKEERGRGNFPDRFSARQFPNYSSELNVNALLLGDSALYLCASSLGQGSNQPQHFGDGTRLSIL.

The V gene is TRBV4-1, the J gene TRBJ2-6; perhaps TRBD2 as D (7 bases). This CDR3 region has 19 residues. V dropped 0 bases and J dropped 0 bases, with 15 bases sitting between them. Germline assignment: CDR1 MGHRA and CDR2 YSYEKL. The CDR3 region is CASSQEVGGGISGANVLTF. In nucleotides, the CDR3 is TGCGCCAGCAGCCAAGAAGTAGGGGGGGGGATCTCTGGGGCCAACGTCCTGACTTTC.

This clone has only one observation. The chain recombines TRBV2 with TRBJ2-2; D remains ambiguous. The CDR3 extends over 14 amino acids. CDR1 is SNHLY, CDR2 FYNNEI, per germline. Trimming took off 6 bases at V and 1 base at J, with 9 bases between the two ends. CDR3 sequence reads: CASRDSRNTGELFF. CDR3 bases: TGTGCCAGCAGAGACTCGCGGAACACCGGGGAGCTGTTTTTT.

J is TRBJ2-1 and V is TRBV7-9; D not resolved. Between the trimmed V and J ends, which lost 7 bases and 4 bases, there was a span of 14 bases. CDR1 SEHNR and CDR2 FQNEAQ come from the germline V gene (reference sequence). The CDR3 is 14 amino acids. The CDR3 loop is CASTPWAGYNEQFF. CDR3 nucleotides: TGTGCCAGCACCCCGTGGGCCGGATACAATGAGCAGTTCTTC. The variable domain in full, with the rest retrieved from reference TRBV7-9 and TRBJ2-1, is DTGVSQNPRHKITKRGQNVTFRCDPISEHNRLYWYRQTLGQGPEFLTYFQNEAQLEKSRLLSDRFSAERPKGSFSTLEIQRTEQGDSAMYLCASTPWAGYNEQFFGPGTRLTVL.